The 17 T cell receptor beta chains reported below all come from one sample, sequenced in a study of beta chain features in type 1 diabetes. The investigators reverse transcribed all of the isolated RNA, so they sequenced expressed TCRB transcripts. The table came from immunoSEQ multiplex PCR; TCRdb's copy has only in-frame clones and leaves some out. The sample lists roughly 340,000 clones; about 14% were seen once. Study-level findings and limits: Shorter TCRB CDR3s, moderately but significantly so, were found in Type 1 diabetes patients in all four CD4+ subsets.

These receptors have no known antigen. The sample was naive CD4+ T cells from blood. These receptors all come from a woman under 30 with type 1 diabetes.

The V gene is TRBV6-5, the J gene TRBJ2-1, with 9 bases identical to TRBD2. Trimming removed 6 bases from V and 6 bases from J; junction bases left unmatched: 3. Germline V gives CDR1 MNHEY, CDR2 SVGAGI. The CDR3 is 13 residues long. The DNA for the CDR3 is TGTGCCAGCAGAGCGGGAGGCGGCAATGAGCAGTTCTTC. Amino acid sequence: CASRAGGGNEQFF.

This clone was seen a handful of times. The chain uses TRBV19 and TRBJ2-1; possible D gene TRBD2, 5 bases. From germline, CDR1 is LNHDA and CDR2 SQIVND (reference sequence). The CDR3 contains 16 residues. V was pared by 4 bases and J by 0 bases, with 13 bases between. The CDR3 nucleotides are TGTGCCAGTAGTACCCGGGATTCCTACTCCTACAATGAGCAGTTCTTC. This sequence encodes CASSTRDSYSYNEQFF.

This chain links TRBV2 with TRBJ2-7; possible D gene TRBD2, 5 bases. The germline V gene encodes CDR1 SNHLY and CDR2 FYNNEI. V was clipped by 7 bases and J by 7 bases, with 14 bases between them. The CDR3 is 12 amino acids. This chain's CDR3 is CASTPGVLEQYF. The DNA for the CDR3 is TGTGCCAGCACCCCCGGGGTCTTGGAGCAGTACTTC.

This clone has only one observation. The chain has TRBV27 and TRBJ2-2; D is possibly TRBD2 (5 bases). The CDR3 is 14 residues long. Germline V gene lookup returns CDR1 MNHEY and CDR2 SMNVEV (reference sequence). Deletions cut 4 bases from V and 4 bases from J, with 10 bases between. The CDR3: CASSSPGFTGELFF. The CDR3 region has the DNA TGTGCCAGCAGTTCCCCGGGATTCACCGGGGAGCTGTTTTTT.

J is TRBJ2-1 and V is TRBV5-4; 8 nucleotides align to TRBD2. There are 15 residues in the CDR3. Trimming cost V 5 bases and J 8 bases; bases outside gene matches: 12. The germline V gene encodes CDR1 SGHNT and CDR2 YYREEE (reference sequence). This CDR3 is CASRTDSGIGDEQFF. The CDR3 nucleotides are TGTGCCAGCAGGACCGATAGCGGGATTGGGGATGAGCAGTTCTTC. The variable domain in full, with the rest retrieved from reference TRBV5-4 and TRBJ2-1, is ETGVTQSPTHLIKTRGQQVTLRCSSQSGHNTVSWYQQALGQGPQFIFQYYREEENGRGNFPPRFSGLQFPNYSSELNVNALELDDSALYLCASRTDSGIGDEQFFGPGTRLTVL.

The chain couples TRBV19 to TRBJ2-1; possible D gene TRBD1, 5 bases. The germline CDR1 and CDR2 sequences are LNHDA and SQIVND (reference sequence). Trimming cost V 5 bases and J 8 bases, with 22 bases left between them. The CDR3 runs to 16 residues. CDR3 nucleotides: TGTGCCAGTAGTCCCCCTGGTCGGCCCCCCAGGGATGAGCAGTTCTTC. It encodes CASSPPGRPPRDEQFF. The full variable domain, rest sourced from reference TRBV19 and TRBJ2-1, is DGGITQSPKYLFRKEGQNVTLSCEQNLNHDAMYWYRQDPGQGLRLIYYSQIVNDFQKGDIAEGYSVSREKKESFPLTVTSAQKNPTAFYLCASSPPGRPPRDEQFFGPGTRLTVL.

The chain combines TRBV5-4 with TRBJ2-5, with 7 bases matching TRBD2. J lost 5 bases, V lost 0 bases, and 7 bases had no gene match. CDR1 and CDR2 from the germline V gene are SGHNT and YYREEE (reference sequence). The CDR3 is made up of 15 amino acids. CDR3 in DNA: TGTGCCAGCAGCTTGGAAGCTAGCGGAAGGGAGACCCAGTACTTC. Encoded protein: CASSLEASGRETQYF.

The chain employs TRBV7-3 and TRBJ1-2; TRBD1 matches 9 bases. V dropped 0 bases and J dropped 8; count of bases not matched to a gene: 13. CDR1 and CDR2 from the germline V gene are SGHTA and FQGTGA. The CDR3 is made up of 17 amino acids. CDR3 region: CASSLTPGDRAMRGYTF. CDR3 sequence (DNA): TGTGCCAGCAGCTTAACTCCTGGGGACAGGGCGATGAGGGGCTACACCTTC.

V and J are TRBV19 and TRBJ1-5; D perhaps matches TRBD1 (5 bases). In germline, CDR1 is LNHDA, CDR2 SQIVND (reference sequence). The CDR3 spans 13 residues. V was clipped by 5 bases and J by 7 bases, with 12 bases between them. The CDR3 reads CASSQGFRQPQHF. The CDR3 bases are TGTGCCAGTAGTCAGGGATTTCGCCAGCCCCAGCATTTT.

The CDR3 nucleotides read TGTGCCAGCAGCTTACGGGGGGGAAGCACAGATACGCAGTATTTT. Protein: CASSLRGGSTDTQYF. V and J are TRBV7-2 and TRBJ2-3; 8 bases match TRBD2. V lost 2 bases, J lost 0 bases, and 1 base stayed unmatched. This CDR3 is 15 amino acids long. The germline V gene encodes CDR1 SGHTA and CDR2 FQGNSA.

This clone was seen more than once but under ten times. The chain recombines TRBV7-3 with TRBJ2-7; TRBD1 aligns across 7 bases. Germline V gene lookup returns CDR1 SGHTA and CDR2 FQGTGA. There are 15 residues in the CDR3. Germline trimming cut 1 base from V and 6 bases from J; bases unmatched to any gene: 9. CDR3 residues: CASSLIPLAGGEQYF. The DNA for the CDR3 is TGTGCCAGCAGCTTAATTCCTTTGGCAGGGGGCGAGCAGTACTTC.

The rearrangement joins TRBV5-4 to TRBJ1-3, with D perhaps matching TRBD1 (6 bases). There are 13 residues in the CDR3. The V gene's germline CDR1 is SGHNT and CDR2 YYREEE (reference sequence). V dropped 7 bases and J dropped 1 base, with 9 bases sitting between them. The CDR3 region has the DNA TGTGCCAGCCACAGGGATTCTGGAAACACCATATATTTT. Its protein product is CASHRDSGNTIYF.

This clone has just a few counts. The V call is TRBV5-1, the J call TRBJ2-2, with 8 bases fitting TRBD2. Germline V gene sequence: CDR1 SGHRS, CDR2 YFSETQ. The CDR3 consists of 13 residues. With V trimmed by 5 bases and J by 7 bases, 4 bases remained unmatched. CDR3 residues: CASSSAGGGELFF. The CDR3 DNA is TGCGCCAGCAGTTCGGCGGGAGGCGGGGAGCTGTTTTTT.

This clone occurred a few times. V and J are TRBV2 and TRBJ1-2; 8 bases agree with TRBD1. The germline V gene has CDR1 SNHLY and CDR2 FYNNEI. With 4 bases clipped from V and 8 bases from J, the junction kept 12 bases outside the gene matches. The CDR3 sequence is 15 residues long. CDR3 nucleotide sequence: TGTGCCAGCAGTGCGACAATACTCGGGACAGGAGGCTACACCTTC. Translated, it gives CASSATILGTGGYTF.

The sample holds a few counts of this clone. V usage is TRBV30 and J usage is TRBJ2-7; a weak D match, TRBD1 (6 bases). The CDR3 extends over 12 amino acids. The V gene lost 8 bases and the J gene lost 0 bases, with 11 bases spanning the gap. The germline V gene encodes CDR1 GTSNPN and CDR2 SVGIG (reference sequence). The CDR3 bases are TGTGCCCAGGGGTTCGGCTCCTACGAGCAGTACTTC. Amino acids: CAQGFGSYEQYF.

This clone was observed a few times. The gene calls are TRBV30 and TRBJ2-2, with no clear D. Germline CDR1 GTSNPN, CDR2 SVGIG (reference sequence). Trimming shortened V by 3 bases and J by 5 bases, and 13 bases separated the two germline ends. The CDR3 totals 14 residues. This CDR3 reads CAWSRLWQTGELFF. The CDR3 nucleotides are TGTGCCTGGAGCCGACTTTGGCAAACCGGGGAGCTGTTTTTT. The full variable domain, rest sourced from reference TRBV30 and TRBJ2-2, is SQTIHQWPATLVQPVGSPLSLECTVEGTSNPNLYWYRQAAGRGLQLLFYSVGIGQISSEVPQNLSASRPQDRQFILSSKKLLLSDSGFYLCAWSRLWQTGELFFGEGSRLTVL.

This clone has just a few counts. The chain carries TRBV6-1 and TRBJ2-1, with D possibly TRBD2 on 5 matching bases. This CDR3 spans 14 amino acids. Trimming pared 3 bases from V and 0 bases from J, leaving 6 bases between. CDR1 is MNHNS, CDR2 SASEGT, per germline. The chain's CDR3 is CASSERDSYNEQFF. CDR3 DNA: TGTGCCAGCAGTGAGAGGGACTCCTACAATGAGCAGTTCTTC.